Here is one T cell receptor (beta chain) with its context. This sample was taken from a study of blood T cell repertoires in COVID-19. At the level of the study: The United States, Italy and Spain supplied acute and convalescent COVID-19 samples. PBMCs, B-cell-depleted T cells, or T cells provided the cDNA or gDNA that made up the material.

Trimming took 6 bases from V and 1 from J, leaving 15 bases between them. CDR3 length: 15 residues. Germline V lookup: CDR1 SNHLY, CDR2 FYNNEI. Per the study methods: Nucleated cell number was recorded as an estimate derived from reference gene primer amplification. The table came from immunoSEQ multiplex PCR; TCRdb's copy has only in-frame clones and leaves some out. V, J and clone size are taken as reported in that table, and D and trimming were inferred from the DNA itself. Of about 130,000 clones listed, approximately 80% are singletons. This receptor was obtained from a man older than 75 with acute or convalescent COVID-19. The sample comprised peripheral blood. The chain has TRBV2 and TRBJ2-5; D might be TRBD2 (5 bases). CDR3 loop: CASRSTRRFQETQYF. CDR3 in DNA: TGTGCCAGCAGGTCAACCAGGAGGTTCCAAGAGACCCAGTACTTC.